Each of the 14 T cell receptor beta chains below was sequenced from the same sample in a study of T cells in Graves' hyperthyroidism and ophthalmopathy. Amplified regions were TCR beta CDR3 sequences from RNA transcripts. TCR CDR3 regions were first amplified by RT-PCR with HTBI primers. Each CDR3 protein gets one entry after TCRdb re-called the multiplex PCR reads with MiXCR. The repertoire consists of 300,000 to 450,000 distinct CDR3 sequences, with more than 12% occurring once and the leading ten covering 32%. Sequencing was performed on blood. The receptors originated from a woman in her 30s with Graves' hyperthyroidism.

There are a few counts of this clonotype. The chain employs TRBV25-1 and TRBJ2-1; D ambiguous. Germline CDR1 reads MGHDK; CDR2 reads SYGVNS. This CDR3 has 18 amino acids. Trimming cost V 2 bases and J 0 bases, with 17 bases left between them. The CDR3 nucleotides are TGTGCCAGCAGTGAACCCCAGCTCGTCGAGAGCTCCTACAATGAGCAGTTCTTC. Translated: CASSEPQLVESSYNEQFF.

This clonotype came up many times. V gene TRBV5-1 combines with J gene TRBJ1-2, with TRBD1 as a possible D gene (6 bases). Germline V gene data show CDR1 as SGHRS and CDR2 as YFSETQ. Trimming took off 0 bases at V and 5 bases at J, with 14 bases between the two ends. CDR3 length equals 15 residues. The CDR3 spells CASSLDAGAEYGYTF. CDR3 bases: TGCGCCAGCAGCTTGGATGCGGGGGCGGAGTATGGCTACACCTTC.

The rearrangement joins TRBV28 to TRBJ1-3, with 7 nucleotides matching TRBD1. Germline-derived CDR1 and CDR2 are MDHEN and SYDVKM. Losses at the gene ends were 6 bases for V and 0 bases for J; bases not matched to a gene: 17. This CDR3 is 19 amino acids long. This CDR3 reads CASSPKPPGQPNSGNTIYF. For the CDR3, the DNA is TGTGCCAGCAGCCCGAAACCCCCGGGACAGCCTAACTCTGGAAACACCATATATTTT.

This clonotype has a count of ten or more. This chain connects TRBV27 to TRBJ2-7, with 13 bases aligning to TRBD2. Trimming removed 5 bases from V and 5 bases from J; junction bases left unmatched: 3. Germline lookup yields CDR1 MNHEY and CDR2 SMNVEV (reference sequence). The CDR3 is 14 residues long. The CDR3 nucleotides are TGTGCCAGCAGTGGGACTAGCGGGAAAAACGAGCAGTACTTC. It translates to CASSGTSGKNEQYF.

This clonotype was seen a single time. The chain is built from TRBV4-1 and TRBJ2-7, with D possibly being TRBD2 (6 bases). V lost 4 bases and J lost 5, with 24 bases in between. The germline V gene encodes CDR1 MGHRA and CDR2 YSYEKL. CDR3 length: 17 residues. The DNA for the CDR3 is TGCGCCAGCAGCCCCCCCACCACCCGGGACTTGTTGAACGAGCAGTACTTC. This codes for CASSPPTTRDLLNEQYF.

The table lists this clonotype with many counts. The V and J genes are TRBV10-2 and TRBJ2-7; 11 bases are a match to TRBD2. V shed 8 bases, J shed 3 bases, and the junction held 6 bases outside the gene matches. The germline V gene has CDR1 WSHSY and CDR2 SAAADI. The CDR3 is 14 residues long. CDR3 sequence (DNA): TGCGCCAGCGGGCTAGCGGGAGGCCTCTACGAGCAGTACTTC. It codes for CASGLAGGLYEQYF.

This clonotype has ten or more counts. The chain is built from TRBV29-1 and TRBJ2-3, with 8 positions matching TRBD2. The CDR3 loop spans 14 amino acids. V trimming: 6 bases; J trimming: 2 bases; junction bases outside the gene matches: 7. Germline CDR1 reads SQVTM; CDR2 reads ANQGSEA. This CDR3 is CSVVGAGATDTQYF. CDR3 sequence (DNA): TGCAGCGTAGTAGGAGCGGGGGCCACAGATACGCAGTATTTT.

V and J are TRBV27 and TRBJ1-6; D gene unclear. This CDR3 contains 15 residues. CDR1 is MNHEY, CDR2 SMNVEV, per germline (reference sequence). Trimming left V 4 bases short and J 6 bases short, with 13 bases between. Written as DNA, the CDR3 is TGTGCCAGCAGTTATGACACAGTCGTTAATTCACCCCTCCACTTT. As protein: CASSYDTVVNSPLHF.

The chain employs TRBV10-3 and TRBJ2-6, with D unclear. V was clipped by 2 bases and J by 2 bases, with 4 bases between them. The CDR3 spans 14 residues. CDR1 is ENHRY, CDR2 SYGVKD, per germline. CDR3 nucleotide sequence: TGTGCCATCAGTGAGGTTGCTGGGGCCAACGTCCTGACTTTC. Its protein product is CAISEVAGANVLTF.

This clonotype has more than one count but fewer than ten. The chain has TRBV20-1 and TRBJ2-3; 9 bases agree with TRBD2. Losses at the gene ends were 7 bases for V and 1 base for J; bases not matched to a gene: 6. This CDR3 has 14 residues. CDR1 DFQATT and CDR2 SNEGSKA come from the germline V gene (reference sequence). CDR3 sequence reads: CSGVTSGGTDTQYF. The DNA of the CDR3 is TGCAGTGGGGTGACTAGCGGAGGCACAGATACGCAGTATTTT.

This clonotype occurred many times. This chain links TRBV7-6 with TRBJ2-7; D is possibly TRBD1 (5 bases). V lost 5 bases to trimming and J lost 1 base, with 12 bases between them. Germline CDR1 reads SGHVS; CDR2 reads FNYEAQ. This CDR3 has 14 residues. The CDR3 nucleotides read TGTGCCAGCAGCCCTGGCGCAGGGTCCTACGAGCAGTACTTC. It translates to CASSPGAGSYEQYF.

CDR3 sequence reads: CSLEVGETQYF. The CDR3 DNA reads as TGCAGCCTCGAGGTGGGAGAGACCCAGTACTTC. The chain carries TRBV29-1 and TRBJ2-5; D is unresolved. CDR1 is SQVTM, CDR2 ANQGSEA, per germline. The germline V and J ends were trimmed by 8 bases and 4 bases, with 11 bases remaining between them. The CDR3 sequence is 11 residues long. Drawing the rest from reference TRBV29-1 and TRBJ2-5, the complete variable domain is SAVISQKPSRDICQRGTSLTIQCQVDSQVTMMFWYRQQPGQSLTLIATANQGSEATYESGFVIDKFPISRPNLTFSTLTVSNMSPEDSSIYLCSLEVGETQYFGPGTRLLVL.

In its sample, this clonotype was seen many times. V and J are TRBV28 and TRBJ2-3; TRBD2 agrees at 13 bases. The V gene's germline CDR1 is MDHEN and CDR2 SYDVKM. The V segment lost 5 bases and the J segment 10 bases; nucleotides outside the gene matches: 12. CDR3 length: 16 amino acids. This chain's CDR3 is CASSPRTSGSWDAQYF. The CDR3 DNA reads as TGTGCCAGCAGTCCAAGGACTAGCGGGAGTTGGGATGCGCAGTATTTT.

This clonotype was seen many times. The chain links TRBV29-1 to TRBJ2-7, with 7 bases identical to TRBD1. The germline V gene has CDR1 SQVTM and CDR2 ANQGSEA. The trim removed 6 bases at V and 3 bases at J, leaving 8 bases unmatched. The CDR3 loop spans 13 amino acids. For the CDR3, the DNA is TGCAGCGTCGACTGGACAGGTGGCTACGAGCAGTACTTC. It codes for CSVDWTGGYEQYF.